Described below is a single T cell receptor beta chain sequence and its context. This entry is derived from a study of blood T cell repertoires in COVID-19. The assay was immunoSEQ multiplex PCR, and TCRdb's table has in-frame clones only and misses some. The sample contains approximately 440,000 clones, about nine tenths of which appear only once. In assigning cohorts, the study relied on participant-reported clinical history. Symptom resolution, clearance, or two negative PCRs marked donors in Cohort 3 as recovered. CDR1 and CDR2 from the germline V gene are SEHNR and FQNEAQ (reference sequence). The CDR3 length is 14 residues. V was trimmed by 3 bases and J by 6 bases, leaving 12 bases between them.

This chain links TRBV7-9 with TRBJ2-1, with TRBD2 as a possible D gene (6 bases). The clonotype was recovered from a young man who had recovered from COVID-19. The sequenced material came from PBMCs or T cells enriched from blood (not recorded which). The CDR3 is CASSFGAGTNEQFF. The CDR3 DNA sequence: TGTGCCAGCAGCTTCGGGGCGGGAACCAATGAGCAGTTCTTC.